The clone carrying this T cell receptor (beta chain) showed up just once. Its matching antigen is unknown. At survey level, the immunoSEQ assay was run in its v3.0 version. The assay was immunoSEQ multiplex PCR, and TCRdb's table has in-frame clones only and misses some. The sample has almost 20,000 clones, approximately 90% seen once. The data stem from a study of long-term antiretroviral therapy in people with HIV. Turning to the study itself: In the earliest collections, sampling predates the 2015 immediate-ART recommendation by about a decade.

Overall study results and limits: HIV repertoire CDR3 lengths ranged less widely than those of controls.

The CDR3 has 14 residues. V lost 3 bases and J lost 6, with 15 bases in between. CDR1 is SGDLS and CDR2 is YYNGEE in the germline V gene. Each donor had at least one pre-ART and at least two post-ART PBMC samples. Specimen: unsorted PBMCs, collected about 4.6 years before starting antiretroviral therapy. The J gene is TRBJ2-5, the V gene TRBV9, with D possibly called TRBD1 or TRBD2 (6 bases each). The clonotype was recovered from a woman aged 25 to 45 with HIV. The CDR3 sequence is CASSAEGGLKTQYF. The CDR3 DNA sequence: TGTGCCAGCAGCGCGGAGGGGGGCCTGAAGACCCAGTACTTC.